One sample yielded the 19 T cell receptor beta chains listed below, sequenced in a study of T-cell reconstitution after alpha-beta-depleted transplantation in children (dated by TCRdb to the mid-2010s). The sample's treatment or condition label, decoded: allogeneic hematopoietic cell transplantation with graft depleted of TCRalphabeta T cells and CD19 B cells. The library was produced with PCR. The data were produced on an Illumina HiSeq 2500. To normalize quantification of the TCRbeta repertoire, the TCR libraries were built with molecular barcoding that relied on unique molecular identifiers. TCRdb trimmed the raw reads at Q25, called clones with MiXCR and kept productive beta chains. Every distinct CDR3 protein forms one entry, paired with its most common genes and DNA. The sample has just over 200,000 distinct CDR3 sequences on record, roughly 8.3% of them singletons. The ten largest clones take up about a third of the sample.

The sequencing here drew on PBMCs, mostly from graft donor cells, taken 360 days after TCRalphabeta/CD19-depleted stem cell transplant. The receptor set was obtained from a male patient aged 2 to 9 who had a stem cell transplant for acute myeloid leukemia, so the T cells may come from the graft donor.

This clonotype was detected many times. As DNA, the CDR3 is TGTGCCAGCAGTGCCCATAGCTACGAGCAGTACTTC. Translation gives CASSAHSYEQYF. The rearrangement joins TRBV12-3 or TRBV12-4 to TRBJ2-7; D not resolved. The CDR3 length is 12 residues. The V end was cut by 5 bases, the J end by 3 bases, with 8 bases between.

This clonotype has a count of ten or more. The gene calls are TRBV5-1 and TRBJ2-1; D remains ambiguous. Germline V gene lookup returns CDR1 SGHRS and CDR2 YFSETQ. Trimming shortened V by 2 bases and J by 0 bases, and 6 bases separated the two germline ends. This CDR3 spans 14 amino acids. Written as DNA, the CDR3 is TGCGCCAGCAGCTTCAGCCCCTCCTACAATGAGCAGTTCTTC. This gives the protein CASSFSPSYNEQFF.

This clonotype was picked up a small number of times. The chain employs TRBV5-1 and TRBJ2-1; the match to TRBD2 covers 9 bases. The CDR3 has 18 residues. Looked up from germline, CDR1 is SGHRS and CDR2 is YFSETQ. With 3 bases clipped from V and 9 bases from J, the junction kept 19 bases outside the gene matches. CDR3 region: CASSSAPSGKYIPGEQFF. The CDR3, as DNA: TGCGCCAGCAGCTCAGCGCCTAGCGGGAAGTATATCCCTGGTGAGCAGTTCTTC.

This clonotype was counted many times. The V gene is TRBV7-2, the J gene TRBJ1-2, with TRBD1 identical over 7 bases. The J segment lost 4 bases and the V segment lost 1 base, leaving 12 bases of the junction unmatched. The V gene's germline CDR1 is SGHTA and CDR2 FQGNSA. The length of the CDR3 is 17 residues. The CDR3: CASSLVGTAKNIYGYTF. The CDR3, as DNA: TGTGCCAGCAGCTTAGTTGGGACAGCTAAAAACATCTATGGCTACACCTTC.

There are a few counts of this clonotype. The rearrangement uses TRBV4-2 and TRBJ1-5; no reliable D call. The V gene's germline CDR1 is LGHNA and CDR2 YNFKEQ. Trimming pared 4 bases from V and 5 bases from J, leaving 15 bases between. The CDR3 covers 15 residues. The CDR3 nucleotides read TGTGCCAGCAGCCGCATCCGGTCTCGGGATCAGCCCCAGCATTTT. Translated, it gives CASSRIRSRDQPQHF.

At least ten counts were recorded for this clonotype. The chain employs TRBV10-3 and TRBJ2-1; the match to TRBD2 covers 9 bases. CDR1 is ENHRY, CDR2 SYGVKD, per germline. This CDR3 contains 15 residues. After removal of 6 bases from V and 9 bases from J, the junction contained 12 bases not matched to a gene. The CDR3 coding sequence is TGTGCCATCAGCAGACCTAGCGGGGCCGGCAGTGAGCAGTTCTTC. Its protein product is CAISRPSGAGSEQFF.

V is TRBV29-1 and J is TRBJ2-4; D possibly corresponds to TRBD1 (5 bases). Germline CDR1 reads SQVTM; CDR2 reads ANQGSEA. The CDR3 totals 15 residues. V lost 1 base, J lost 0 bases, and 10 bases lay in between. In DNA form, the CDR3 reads TGCAGCGTTGAAGTCAGGGAAGCAGCCAAAAACATTCAGTACTTC. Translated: CSVEVREAAKNIQYF.

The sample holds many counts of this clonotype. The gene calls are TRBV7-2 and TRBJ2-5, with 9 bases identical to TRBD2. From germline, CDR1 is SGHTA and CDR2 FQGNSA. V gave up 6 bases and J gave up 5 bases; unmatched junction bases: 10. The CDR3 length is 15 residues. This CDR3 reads CASRWRGGVMETQYF. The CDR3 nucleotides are TGTGCCAGCAGATGGCGCGGGGGGGTGATGGAGACCCAGTACTTC. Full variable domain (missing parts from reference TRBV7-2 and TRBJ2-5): GAGVSQSPSNKVTEKGKDVELRCDPISGHTALYWYRQSLGQGLEFLIYFQGNSAPDKSGLPSDRFSAERTGGSVSTLTIQRTQQEDSAVYLCASRWRGGVMETQYFGPGTRLLVL.

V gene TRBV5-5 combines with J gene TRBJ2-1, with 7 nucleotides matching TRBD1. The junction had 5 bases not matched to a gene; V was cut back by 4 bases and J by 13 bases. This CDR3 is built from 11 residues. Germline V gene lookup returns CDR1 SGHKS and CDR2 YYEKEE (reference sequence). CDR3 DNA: TGTGCCAGCAGCATCCAGGGGGTTCAGTTCTTC. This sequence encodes CASSIQGVQFF.

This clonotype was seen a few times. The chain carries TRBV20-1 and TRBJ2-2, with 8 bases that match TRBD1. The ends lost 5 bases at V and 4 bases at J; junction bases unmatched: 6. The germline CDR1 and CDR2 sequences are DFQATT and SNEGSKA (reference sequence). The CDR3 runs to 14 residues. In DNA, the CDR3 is TGCAGTGCTGGGGACAGGCGGGGCACCGGGGAGCTGTTTTTT. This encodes CSAGDRRGTGELFF.

CDR3 bases: TGCGCCAGCAGCCAAGATACGACAGTATATAATTCACCCCTCCACTTT. This translates into CASSQDTTVYNSPLHF. V is TRBV4-1 and J is TRBJ1-6; D perhaps matches TRBD1 (5 bases). Trimming shortened V by 0 bases and J by 4 bases, and 10 bases separated the two germline ends. The CDR3 runs to 16 residues. The V gene's germline CDR1 is MGHRA and CDR2 YSYEKL.

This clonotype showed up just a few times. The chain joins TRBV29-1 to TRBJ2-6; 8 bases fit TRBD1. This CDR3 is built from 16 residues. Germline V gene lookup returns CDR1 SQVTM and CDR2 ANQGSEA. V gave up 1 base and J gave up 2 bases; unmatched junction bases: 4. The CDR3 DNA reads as TGCAGCGTTGAAGGGGTACAGGGGGCTGGGGCCAACGTCCTGACTTTC. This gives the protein CSVEGVQGAGANVLTF.

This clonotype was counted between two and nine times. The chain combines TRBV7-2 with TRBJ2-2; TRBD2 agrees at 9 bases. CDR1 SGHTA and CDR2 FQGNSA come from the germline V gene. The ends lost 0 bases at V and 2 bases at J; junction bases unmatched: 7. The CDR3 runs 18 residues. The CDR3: CASSLALTSGYNTGELFF. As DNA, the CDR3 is TGTGCCAGCAGCTTAGCACTAACTAGCGGGTACAACACCGGGGAGCTGTTTTTT.

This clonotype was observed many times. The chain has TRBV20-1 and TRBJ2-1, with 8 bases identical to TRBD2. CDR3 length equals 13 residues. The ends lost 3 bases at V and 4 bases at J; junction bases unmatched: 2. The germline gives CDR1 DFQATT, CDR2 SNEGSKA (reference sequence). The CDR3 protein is CSARTSEYNEQFF. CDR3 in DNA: TGCAGTGCTAGGACTAGCGAGTACAATGAGCAGTTCTTC.

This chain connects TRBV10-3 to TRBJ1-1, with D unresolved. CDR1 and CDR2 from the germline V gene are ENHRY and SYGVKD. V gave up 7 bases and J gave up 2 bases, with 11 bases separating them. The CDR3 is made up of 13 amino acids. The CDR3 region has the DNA TGTGCCATCACCGTAGGGCAAAACACTGAAGCTTTCTTT. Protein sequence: CAITVGQNTEAFF.

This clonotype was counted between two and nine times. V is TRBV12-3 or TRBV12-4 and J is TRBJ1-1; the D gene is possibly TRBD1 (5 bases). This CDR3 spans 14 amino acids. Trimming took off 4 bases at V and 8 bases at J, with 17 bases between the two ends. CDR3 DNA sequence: TGTGCCAGCAGTTCCAGCACCGGGACGATCGAAGCTTTCTTT. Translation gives CASSSSTGTIEAFF.

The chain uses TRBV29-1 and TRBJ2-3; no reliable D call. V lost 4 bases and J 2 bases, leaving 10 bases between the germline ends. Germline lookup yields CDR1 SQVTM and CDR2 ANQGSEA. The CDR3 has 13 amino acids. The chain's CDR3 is CSVADGSTDTQYF. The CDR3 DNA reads TGCAGCGTTGCCGACGGATCCACAGATACGCAGTATTTT.

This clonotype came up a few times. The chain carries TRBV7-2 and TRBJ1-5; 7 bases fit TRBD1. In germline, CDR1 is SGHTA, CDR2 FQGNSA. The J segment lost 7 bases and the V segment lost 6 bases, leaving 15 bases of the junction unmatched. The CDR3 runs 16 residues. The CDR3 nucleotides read TGTGCCAGCAGTCCACCGGGACAGCACTTCGAGCAGCCCCAGCATTTT. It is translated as CASSPPGQHFEQPQHF.

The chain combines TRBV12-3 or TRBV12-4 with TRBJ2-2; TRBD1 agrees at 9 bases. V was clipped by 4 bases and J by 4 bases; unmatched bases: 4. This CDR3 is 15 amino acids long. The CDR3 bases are TGTGCCAGCAGTTCGGGACAGGGACGCACCGGGGAGCTGTTTTTT. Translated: CASSSGQGRTGELFF.